The sample holds a few counts of the clone carrying this TCR beta chain. What it recognizes is unknown. Trimming took 6 bases from V and 1 from J, leaving 9 bases between them. The CDR3 runs to 14 residues. Germline V gene data show CDR1 as MNHEY and CDR2 as SMNVEV (reference sequence). This entry belongs to a study of cytomegalovirus exposure and HLA in healthy donors. With 60 Vbeta and 13 Jbeta primers, the PCR was carried out. Sequencing used immunoSEQ multiplex PCR; TCRdb keeps in-frame clones, though not all of them. The table shows some 150,000 clones, with 75% occurring only once. General study results and limits: The records held CMV serostatus as the only immune exposure information. As was reported, the classifier diagnosed cytomegalovirus status with high specificity and sensitivity. In all likelihood, a cluster of highly shared sequence variants was a sequencing artifact. TCR beta V- and J-gene trimming was later associated with a missense DCLRE1C variant.

This TCR came from a man aged 25-40 years in good health and CMV-seronegative. The chain employs TRBV27 and TRBJ2-2, with D perhaps matching TRBD1 (6 bases). The sequenced material came from PBMCs. CDR3 nucleotides: TGTGCCAGCAGCCCGGACAGGAACACCGGGGAGCTGTTTTTT. It translates to CASSPDRNTGELFF.